One sample yielded the 28 T cell receptor beta chains listed below, sequenced in a study of CD8+ T cells in alopecia areata. Treatment in this sample: oral pan-JAK inhibitor, 5-10 mg twice daily. Following RNA extraction, reverse transcription yielded cDNA that acted as the sequencing template. Assay used: immunoSEQ multiplex PCR; TCRdb lists only in-frame clones, some missing. Here the sample spans some 150,000 clones, 85% to 90% being singletons. Source: CD8+ T cells sorted from blood, taken at week 4, from a patient treated with tofacitinib. Receptors were obtained from a human donor with alopecia areata.

The CDR3 region is CSVEGTSGRGGNEQFF. In DNA, the CDR3 is TGCAGCGTTGAAGGGACTAGCGGGAGAGGGGGGAATGAGCAGTTCTTC. The chain recombines TRBV29-1 with TRBJ2-1; 13 bases align to TRBD2. Germline V gene lookup returns CDR1 SQVTM and CDR2 ANQGSEA. This CDR3 is built from 16 residues. J lost 7 bases, V lost 1 base, and 7 bases had no gene match.

The V and J genes are TRBV4-1 and TRBJ2-4, with 7 bases matching TRBD1. The V gene's germline CDR1 is MGHRA and CDR2 YSYEKL. The trim removed 1 base at V and 7 bases at J, leaving 13 bases unmatched. This CDR3 has 17 amino acids. The CDR3 reads CASSQVWARQGVNIQYF. The CDR3 DNA reads as TGCGCCAGCAGCCAAGTTTGGGCCAGACAGGGAGTGAACATTCAGTACTTC.

V gene TRBV5-1 combines with J gene TRBJ1-2; 7 positions match TRBD1. The CDR3 extends over 13 amino acids. Trimming at V came to 7 bases and at J to 6 bases, leaving 9 bases not matched to a gene. From germline, CDR1 is SGHRS and CDR2 YFSETQ. In DNA form, the CDR3 reads TGCGCCAGCGGGACAGAACTTTTCAATGGCTACACCTTC. Amino acids: CASGTELFNGYTF.

The V call is TRBV13, the J call TRBJ1-1, with 7 bases that match TRBD1. The CDR3 loop spans 15 amino acids. Germline CDR1 reads PRHDT; CDR2 reads FYEKMQ (reference sequence). The V gene end was trimmed by 3 bases and the J gene end by 11 bases; junction bases not matched to a gene: 15. CDR3 region: CASSLGQLWDHGAFF. The CDR3 DNA is TGTGCCAGCAGCTTGGGACAGCTCTGGGACCACGGGGCTTTCTTT.

The chain links TRBV29-1 to TRBJ2-1; D unresolved. The germline CDR1 and CDR2 sequences are SQVTM and ANQGSEA. The germline V and J ends were trimmed by 6 bases and 10 bases, with 13 bases remaining between them. This CDR3 region has 11 residues. The CDR3 nucleotides read TGCAGCGTATACCAACCTCCCGAGCAGTTCTTC. Its protein is CSVYQPPEQFF.

This chain links TRBV9 with TRBJ2-1, with D maybe TRBD1 (6 bases). V was shortened by 4 bases and J by 4 bases, with 9 bases between the two germline ends. The length of the CDR3 is 13 residues. CDR1 SGDLS and CDR2 YYNGEE come from the germline V gene. CDR3 protein: CASSPDSYNEQFF. CDR3 DNA sequence: TGTGCCAGCAGCCCGGACAGTTACAATGAGCAGTTCTTC.

This clone was seen a single time. Written as DNA, the CDR3 is TGTGCCAGCAGTTTATCGTCGCGCAATGAGCAGTTCTTC. Encoded protein: CASSLSSRNEQFF. The V and J genes are TRBV27 and TRBJ2-1, with no clear D. This CDR3 contains 13 residues. V shed 0 bases and J shed 6 bases, with 6 bases lying between them. The germline CDR1 and CDR2 sequences are MNHEY and SMNVEV (reference sequence).

A single count supports this clone. This chain connects TRBV4-1 to TRBJ1-1, with D perhaps TRBD1 (5 bases). The germline gives CDR1 MGHRA, CDR2 YSYEKL. Trimming left V 0 bases short and J 0 bases short, with 8 bases between. This CDR3 contains 15 residues. The CDR3 sequence: CASSQEPGMNTEAFF. The CDR3 nucleotides read TGCGCCAGCAGCCAAGAACCAGGGATGAACACTGAAGCTTTCTTT.

Details on this clone: The same CDR3 arises from other DNA sequences in this sample as well. In nucleotides, the CDR3 is TGTGCCAGCAGCTTAGCAGGAAATGAGCAGTTCTTC. Its protein product is CASSLAGNEQFF. The rearrangement joins TRBV5-6 to TRBJ2-1; D ambiguous. CDR1 and CDR2 from the germline V gene are SGHDT and YYEEEE. This CDR3 has 12 amino acids. V shed 2 bases and J shed 7 bases, with 7 bases lying between them.

This clone was detected only a few times. J is TRBJ2-1 and V is TRBV5-4, with 7 bases lining up with TRBD2. After removal of 3 bases from V and 3 bases from J, the junction contained 3 bases not matched to a gene. The CDR3 consists of 14 residues. Germline V gene data show CDR1 as SGHNT and CDR2 as YYREEE (reference sequence). The CDR3 DNA reads as TGTGCCAGCAGCTCCGGGACTATCTACAATGAGCAGTTCTTC. Protein: CASSSGTIYNEQFF.

The chain uses TRBV30 and TRBJ2-1, with D possibly being TRBD1 or TRBD2 (5 bases each). From germline, CDR1 is GTSNPN and CDR2 SVGIG (reference sequence). The V and J ends lost 0 bases and 4 bases respectively, with 19 bases between them. The CDR3 sequence is 17 residues long. The CDR3 reads CAWSVPRDPQSYNEQFF. The CDR3 region has the DNA TGTGCCTGGAGTGTACCCAGGGACCCGCAATCTTACAATGAGCAGTTCTTC. The full variable domain, its missing parts supplied by reference TRBV30 and TRBJ2-1, is SQTIHQWPATLVQPVGSPLSLECTVEGTSNPNLYWYRQAAGRGLQLLFYSVGIGQISSEVPQNLSASRPQDRQFILSSKKLLLSDSGFYLCAWSVPRDPQSYNEQFFGPGTRLTVL.

The rearrangement links TRBV5-4 to TRBJ2-1; 7 nucleotides align to TRBD2. This CDR3 contains 15 residues. J was trimmed by 6 bases and V by 0 bases; bases with no gene match: 6. From germline, CDR1 is SGHNT and CDR2 YYREEE (reference sequence). CDR3: CASSLAGGIGNEQFF. The CDR3 bases are TGTGCCAGCAGCTTGGCGGGGGGAATAGGCAATGAGCAGTTCTTC.

The gene calls are TRBV30 and TRBJ1-4; D perhaps matches TRBD1 (5 bases). Germline loops: CDR1 GTSNPN, CDR2 SVGIG (reference sequence). The CDR3 is made up of 10 amino acids. V was pared by 8 bases and J by 11 bases, with 12 bases between. CDR3 nucleotide sequence: TGTGCCCTAAATGAGGGGAAACTGTTTTTT. It encodes CALNEGKLFF.

This clone has only a few counts. Its ends do not fully match the called genes, so a read error is possible. The chain links TRBV7-7 to TRBJ2-1, with D unclear. The CDR3 runs 15 residues. Germline CDR1 is SSHAT and CDR2 is FNYEAQ (reference sequence). CDR3 loop: CASSLAVSSYNEQFF. CDR3 sequence (DNA): TGTGCTAGCAGCTTAGCTGTTAGCTCCTACAATGAGCAGTTCTTC.

This chain uses TRBV25-1 with TRBJ2-1, with D perhaps matching TRBD2 (6 bases). The germline gives CDR1 MGHDK, CDR2 SYGVNS. The V and J ends lost 5 bases and 5 bases respectively, with 13 bases between them. The CDR3 runs 14 residues. CDR3 sequence (DNA): TGTGCCAGCAGTCTAGCGACCGGCGACAATGAGCAGTTCTTC. This codes for CASSLATGDNEQFF.

V is TRBV29-1 and J is TRBJ2-2; TRBD1 agrees at 10 bases. The J segment lost 4 bases and the V segment lost 6 bases, leaving 2 bases of the junction unmatched. CDR1 and CDR2 (germline): SQVTM, ANQGSEA. The CDR3 covers 13 residues. DNA of the CDR3: TGCAGCGTGGACAGGGGGAGCACCGGGGAGCTGTTTTTT. Translated, it gives CSVDRGSTGELFF.

The chain uses TRBV6-5 and TRBJ2-6; D remains ambiguous. There are 14 residues in the CDR3. Germline assignment: CDR1 MNHEY and CDR2 SVGAGI. With 6 bases removed from V and 0 bases from J, the gap between germline ends came to 6 bases. The CDR3 DNA follows: TGTGCCAGCAGGGATAGCTCTGGGGCCAACGTCCTGACTTTC. Protein: CASRDSSGANVLTF.

The V and J genes are TRBV29-1 and TRBJ2-2; D is possibly TRBD1 (8 bases). CDR3 length equals 15 residues. Trimming removed 7 bases from V and 1 base from J, with 16 bases in between. The germline V gene has CDR1 SQVTM and CDR2 ANQGSEA. This chain's CDR3 is CSAKAGTGNTGELFF. The CDR3 nucleotides are TGCAGCGCTAAAGCGGGGACAGGGAACACCGGGGAGCTGTTTTTT.

This clone has just one count. The V gene is TRBV4-1, the J gene TRBJ2-1; D remains ambiguous. The CDR3 extends over 14 amino acids. Trimming pared 1 base from V and 7 bases from J, leaving 11 bases between. Germline lookup yields CDR1 MGHRA and CDR2 YSYEKL. DNA for the CDR3: TGCGCCAGCAGCCAAGTACACCTAGATAATGAGCAGTTCTTC. Its translation: CASSQVHLDNEQFF.

This sequence joins TRBV4-1 and TRBJ2-3, with 9 bases matching TRBD1. The CDR3 totals 16 residues. CDR1 is MGHRA, CDR2 YSYEKL, per germline. V was clipped by 1 base and J by 3 bases; unmatched bases: 5. CDR3 DNA sequence: TGCGCCAGCAGCCAAGCGGGACAGGGAAAGACAGATACGCAGTATTTT. This codes for CASSQAGQGKTDTQYF.

This chain links TRBV27 with TRBJ2-5, with 10 positions matching TRBD1. The CDR3 sequence is 13 residues long. Germline values: CDR1 MNHEY, CDR2 SMNVEV (reference sequence). V trimming: 3 bases; J trimming: 8 bases; junction bases outside the gene matches: 3. The CDR3 spells CASSLGQGFTQYF. CDR3 DNA sequence: TGTGCCAGCAGTTTGGGACAGGGGTTCACCCAGTACTTC.

The J gene is TRBJ2-5, the V gene TRBV27; D gene ambiguous. The V gene's germline CDR1 is MNHEY and CDR2 SMNVEV (reference sequence). There are 16 residues in the CDR3. V shed 5 bases and J shed 2 bases, with 18 bases lying between them. Here the CDR3 DNA reads TGTGCCAGCAGTCCCATCGATAGGGCAGATCAAGAGACCCAGTACTTC. This translates into CASSPIDRADQETQYF.

This rearrangement joins TRBV5-1 to TRBJ1-6; 7 bases agree with TRBD1. The CDR3 consists of 17 residues. Germline V gives CDR1 SGHRS, CDR2 YFSETQ. Trimming at V came to 0 bases and at J to 4 bases, leaving 7 bases not matched to a gene. DNA for the CDR3: TGCGCCAGCAGCTTGGAAGTAGGGGGCCATTATAATTCACCCCTCCACTTT. It specifies CASSLEVGGHYNSPLHF.

This sequence joins TRBV13 and TRBJ1-1; maybe TRBD1 (5 bases). Per the germline V gene, CDR1 is PRHDT and CDR2 is FYEKMQ (reference sequence). This CDR3 is 14 amino acids long. V was trimmed by 5 bases and J by 5 bases, leaving 15 bases between them. CDR3 in amino acids: CASSPGPPETEAFF. The CDR3 nucleotides read TGTGCCAGCAGCCCGGGACCCCCGGAGACTGAAGCTTTCTTT.

The chain has TRBV9 and TRBJ2-2; D possibly uses TRBD1 or TRBD2 (5 bases each). Trimming shortened V by 3 bases and J by 0 bases, and 15 bases separated the two germline ends. The germline V gene encodes CDR1 SGDLS and CDR2 YYNGEE. There are 17 residues in the CDR3. The CDR3 loop is CASSALSGTSNTGELFF. The CDR3 DNA reads TGTGCCAGCAGCGCCTTATCCGGGACCTCGAACACCGGGGAGCTGTTTTTT.

The rearrangement joins TRBV29-1 to TRBJ1-1, with a weak D call TRBD1 (5 bases). The CDR3 totals 11 residues. The ends were cut back, 7 bases at V and 2 bases at J, with 8 bases in the middle. Germline V CDR1 and CDR2: SQVTM, ANQGSEA. This CDR3 reads CSAGTNTEAFF. DNA for the CDR3: TGCAGCGCCGGGACTAACACTGAAGCTTTCTTT. The complete variable domain, with remaining parts taken from reference TRBV29-1 and TRBJ1-1, reads SAVISQKPSRDICQRGTSLTIQCQVDSQVTMMFWYRQQPGQSLTLIATANQGSEATYESGFVIDKFPISRPNLTFSTLTVSNMSPEDSSIYLCSAGTNTEAFFGQGTRLTVV.

V is TRBV7-8 and J is TRBJ1-2; no clear D gene. Trimming cost V 2 bases and J 2 bases, with 6 bases left between them. The CDR3 has 13 amino acids. Germline assignment: CDR1 SGHVS and CDR2 FQNEAQ. CDR3 in DNA: TGTGCCAGCAGCTTATCAGAAAACTATGGCTACACCTTC. As protein: CASSLSENYGYTF.

The chain recombines TRBV18 with TRBJ2-3, with TRBD2 matching 10 bases. CDR3 length: 16 residues. After removal of 2 bases from V and 4 bases from J, the junction contained 6 bases not matched to a gene. Germline V gives CDR1 KGHSH, CDR2 LQKENI. The CDR3 DNA follows: TGTGCCAGCTCACCAATAGCGGGAGGAGGTGCAGATACGCAGTATTTT. Its translation: CASSPIAGGGADTQYF. The full variable domain, completed using reference TRBV18 and TRBJ2-3, is NAGVMQNPRHLVRRRGQEARLRCSPMKGHSHVYWYRQLPEEGLKFMVYLQKENIIDESGMPKERFSAEFPKEGPSILRIQQVVRGDSAAYFCASSPIAGGGADTQYFGPGTRLTVL.